This T cell receptor beta chain was recovered during a study of blood T cell repertoires in COVID-19. Study-wide background: The origin of the acute and convalescent COVID-19 samples was the United States, Italy and Spain. PBMCs, B-cell-depleted T cells, or T cells provided the cDNA or gDNA that made up the material.

Original data processing: How many nucleated cells were present was estimated from reference gene primer amplification. This table comes from immunoSEQ multiplex PCR, and its TCRdb copy is limited to in-frame clones, with some not included. D and trimming were read from the DNA, whereas the V and J calls and clone size are those reported in that table. The sample records approximately 250,000 clones, around 80% being singletons. In Cohort 3, a recovered donor had either two negative PCRs, clearance, or symptom resolution. Germline-derived CDR1 and CDR2 are SGHNT and YYREEE (reference sequence). V lost 4 bases to trimming and J lost 1 base; unmatched junction nucleotides: 9. The CDR3 has 16 residues.

The TCR was taken from a man aged 40-55 years who had recovered from COVID-19. Material for sequencing was PBMCs or T cells enriched from blood (not recorded which). The rearrangement links TRBV5-4 to TRBJ2-3; 7 bases fit TRBD2. The CDR3 region is CASSRLAGGGTDTQYF. The DNA of the CDR3 is TGTGCCAGCAGCAGATTAGCGGGCGGGGGCACAGATACGCAGTATTTT.